This T cell receptor (beta chain) was captured by sequencing in a study of control samples from healthy donors and cancer patients. Libraries were prepared by immunoSEQ multiplex PCR; TCRdb keeps only in-frame clonotypes and omits some of them. Of roughly 84,000 clones in the sample, 89% were seen once. This clone occurred a few times. The germline CDR1 and CDR2 sequences are SNHLY and FYNNEI. V lost 2 bases and J lost 11, with 9 bases in between. The CDR3 sequence is 11 residues long. The chain has TRBV2 and TRBJ1-1, with unresolved D. The source material was blood. This TCR was recovered from a middle-aged man in good health. The CDR3 sequence: CASSESYGAFF. DNA for the CDR3: TGTGCCAGCAGTGAATCATATGGGGCTTTCTTT.